The 22 T cell receptor beta chains given below trace back to one sample, sequenced in a study of somatic mutations in cytotoxic T cells in rheumatoid arthritis. Assay used: immunoSEQ multiplex PCR; TCRdb lists only in-frame clones, some missing. Among 15,000 or so clones listed, over 70% were seen once. The specimen was CD8+ T cells sorted from blood. Receptor source: an adult with rheumatoid arthritis.

This clone was observed once. The CDR3 sequence is CASSELVGVADTQYF. The CDR3 DNA follows: TGTGCCAGCAGTGAATTGGTGGGGGTGGCAGATACGCAGTATTTT. The chain links TRBV25-1 to TRBJ2-3; D possibly matches TRBD1 or TRBD2 (5 bases each). Germline V gene sequence: CDR1 MGHDK, CDR2 SYGVNS. CDR3 length: 15 residues. V was clipped by 1 base and J by 4 bases, with 12 bases between them.

This clone was seen only a few times. The V gene is TRBV7-9, the J gene TRBJ1-2, with TRBD1 matching 8 bases. Germline CDR1 and CDR2: SEHNR and FQNEAQ (reference sequence). Trimming cost V 6 bases and J 6 bases; bases outside gene matches: 18. The CDR3 extends over 17 amino acids. The CDR3 DNA sequence: TGTGCCAGCAGTAATACCCGTTTACGACAGGGGATGGATGGCTACACCTTC. Translated, it gives CASSNTRLRQGMDGYTF.

The chain links TRBV27 to TRBJ1-2; D gene ambiguous. The CDR3 contains 14 residues. Trimming shortened V by 3 bases and J by 8 bases, and 16 bases separated the two germline ends. Germline V gives CDR1 MNHEY, CDR2 SMNVEV (reference sequence). As DNA, the CDR3 is TGTGCCAGCAGTTTCGAAGGCCCCCTATCCGGCTACACCTTC. Translation gives CASSFEGPLSGYTF.

The chain has TRBV5-4 and TRBJ2-1; D perhaps matches TRBD2 (6 bases). This CDR3 is 14 amino acids long. Germline CDR1 SGHNT, CDR2 YYREEE (reference sequence). Trimming removed 0 bases from V and 15 bases from J, with 19 bases in between. Written as DNA, the CDR3 is TGTGCCAGCAGCTTGGGAGATAGCGGACCAAACCCGTTCTTC. This codes for CASSLGDSGPNPFF.

Comments on this clone: Other DNA sequences in the sample encode the same CDR3. The gene calls are TRBV19 and TRBJ2-1; D possibly corresponds to TRBD2 (6 bases). The CDR3 has 13 amino acids. The germline V and J ends were trimmed by 4 bases and 6 bases, with 10 bases remaining between them. Germline-derived CDR1 and CDR2 are LNHDA and SQIVND (reference sequence). The CDR3 reads CASSSGVVNEQFF. The CDR3 coding sequence is TGTGCCAGTAGTAGCGGGGTCGTCAATGAGCAGTTCTTC.

This chain joins TRBV28 and TRBJ2-5; 7 nucleotides agree with TRBD1. CDR1 and CDR2 from the germline V gene are MDHEN and SYDVKM. Unmatched junction bases numbered 9, after V lost 6 bases and J lost 5 bases. This CDR3 comprises 14 residues. CDR3 residues: CASRIQGQFETQYF. The CDR3 nucleotides are TGTGCCAGCAGAATCCAGGGACAGTTTGAGACCCAGTACTTC.

The CDR3 DNA follows: TGTGCCAGCAGCACGGACAGGGAGCGTTACACCTTC. Its translation: CASSTDRERYTF. This chain uses TRBV5-6 with TRBJ1-2, with 8 bases fitting TRBD1. Trimming at V came to 4 bases and at J to 11 bases, leaving 7 bases not matched to a gene. Germline lookup yields CDR1 SGHDT and CDR2 YYEEEE. The CDR3 is made up of 12 amino acids. The full variable domain, rest sourced from reference TRBV5-6 and TRBJ1-2, is DAGVTQSPTHLIKTRGQQVTLRCSPKSGHDTVSWYQQALGQGPQFIFQYYEEEERQRGNFPDRFSGHQFPNYSSELNVNALLLGDSALYLCASSTDRERYTFGSGTRLTVV.

This chain uses TRBV6-4 with TRBJ2-3, with 11 bases identical to TRBD2. The CDR3 length is 15 residues. V dropped 5 bases and J dropped 0; count of bases not matched to a gene: 1. Germline CDR1 MRHNA, CDR2 SNTAGT. CDR3 region: CASSIAGGSTDTQYF. CDR3 nucleotides: TGTGCCAGCAGTATAGCGGGGGGGAGCACAGATACGCAGTATTTT.

This clone was seen only once. This chain connects TRBV7-9 to TRBJ1-3; 10 bases are a match to TRBD1. V trimming: 5 bases; J trimming: 7 bases; junction bases outside the gene matches: 8. Germline loops: CDR1 SEHNR, CDR2 FQNEAQ (reference sequence). CDR3 length: 15 amino acids. CDR3 amino acids: CASSTRTGGDNTIYF. The CDR3 bases are TGTGCCAGCAGCACGAGGACAGGGGGAGATAACACCATATATTTT.

The chain recombines TRBV6-1 with TRBJ1-5; 7 positions match TRBD1. V was clipped by 5 bases and J by 9 bases; unmatched bases: 10. The CDR3 sequence is 14 residues long. The V gene's germline CDR1 is MNHNS and CDR2 SASEGT. The CDR3 reads CASSTGDSASPQHF. CDR3 DNA sequence: TGTGCCAGCAGTACAGGGGACTCCGCCTCGCCCCAGCATTTT.

The CDR3: CASSIVYGQNTEAFF. Written as DNA, the CDR3 is TGTGCCAGTAGTATAGTGTACGGACAGAACACTGAAGCTTTCTTT. J is TRBJ1-1 and V is TRBV19, with D tentatively TRBD1 (5 bases). The CDR3 has 15 amino acids. CDR1 and CDR2 (germline): LNHDA, SQIVND (reference sequence). Trimming took 1 base from V and 1 from J, leaving 10 bases between them.

As concerns this clone: Its ends do not fully match the called genes, so a read error is possible. The chain carries TRBV6-6 and TRBJ2-7; 9 bases match TRBD1. The CDR3 spans 12 residues. The germline V gene encodes CDR1 MNHNY and CDR2 SVGAGI (reference sequence). The CDR3 reads CASSYNRDRELF. The CDR3 bases are TGTGCCAGCAGTTACAACCGGGACAGGGAACTATTC.

The chain is built from TRBV9 and TRBJ2-3; 7 positions agree with TRBD2. The CDR3 is 15 amino acids. Unmatched junction bases numbered 2, after V lost 0 bases and J lost 1 base. CDR1 SGDLS and CDR2 YYNGEE come from the germline V gene. CDR3 DNA sequence: TGTGCCAGCAGCGTAGGCCTAGCGGGCACAGATACGCAGTATTTT. Encoded protein: CASSVGLAGTDTQYF.

This clone was observed a few times. V usage is TRBV6-6 and J usage is TRBJ1-2; the match to TRBD1 covers 9 bases. The CDR3 totals 15 residues. V was clipped by 1 base and J by 3 bases; unmatched bases: 3. Germline V gene lookup returns CDR1 MNHNY and CDR2 SVGAGI (reference sequence). The CDR3 region has the DNA TGTGCCAGCAGTTACTATAGGACAGGGGACTATGGCTACACCTTC. Translating it yields CASSYYRTGDYGYTF.

V is TRBV6-6 and J is TRBJ1-5; TRBD1 aligns across 7 bases. The V gene's germline CDR1 is MNHNY and CDR2 SVGAGI (reference sequence). CDR3 length: 14 residues. Trimming at V came to 8 bases and at J to 2 bases, leaving 6 bases not matched to a gene. The CDR3 loop is CASEGGIGNQPQHF. CDR3 in DNA: TGTGCCAGCGAAGGGGGCATTGGCAATCAGCCCCAGCATTTT.

The chain has TRBV6-5 and TRBJ2-3; D unresolved. V lost 6 bases and J 3 bases, leaving 7 bases between the germline ends. The CDR3 runs 12 residues. Germline CDR1 is MNHEY and CDR2 is SVGAGI. The CDR3: CASRLGTDTQYF. CDR3 bases: TGTGCCAGCAGGCTAGGGACAGATACGCAGTATTTT.

The V call is TRBV6-4, the J call TRBJ2-6; D may correspond to TRBD1 or TRBD2 (5 bases each). V was pared by 3 bases and J by 2 bases, with 8 bases between. This CDR3 contains 15 residues. The germline V gene has CDR1 MRHNA and CDR2 SNTAGT. The CDR3 DNA sequence: TGTGCCAGCAGTGAGGGGGAAACTGGGGCCAACGTCCTGACTTTC. It translates to CASSEGETGANVLTF.

This clone was observed a few times. The CDR3 sequence is CASSESMNTEAFF. The CDR3 DNA follows: TGCGCCAGCTCAGAGAGCATGAACACTGAAGCTTTCTTT. The chain is built from TRBV4-1 and TRBJ1-1; D is undetermined. This CDR3 is built from 13 residues. Trimming stripped 8 bases from V and 0 bases from J, with 10 bases between. Germline V gene lookup returns CDR1 MGHRA and CDR2 YSYEKL.

V is TRBV6-5 and J is TRBJ2-7, with 8 bases matching TRBD1. The germline V gene has CDR1 MNHEY and CDR2 SVGAGI. The CDR3 runs to 15 residues. The ends lost 6 bases at V and 3 bases at J; junction bases unmatched: 10. The CDR3 spells CASSHSGTGIYEQYF. CDR3 in DNA: TGTGCCAGCAGCCACTCCGGGACAGGCATCTACGAGCAGTACTTC.

This chain uses TRBV2 with TRBJ2-6; 13 bases match TRBD2. This CDR3 has 21 amino acids. J was trimmed by 0 bases and V by 0 bases; bases with no gene match: 8. CDR1 and CDR2 (germline): SNHLY, FYNNEI. CDR3 residues: CASSEAGTSGATISGANVLTF. The CDR3 DNA is TGTGCCAGCAGTGAAGCGGGGACTAGCGGGGCGACCATCTCTGGGGCCAACGTCCTGACTTTC.

There are a few counts of this clone. The chain carries TRBV19 and TRBJ2-1; 7 bases fit TRBD1. The germline CDR1 and CDR2 sequences are LNHDA and SQIVND (reference sequence). CDR3 length: 13 residues. The V gene end was trimmed by 6 bases and the J gene end by 6 bases; junction bases not matched to a gene: 5. The CDR3 sequence is CASSPGTVNEQFF. The CDR3, as DNA: TGTGCCAGTAGCCCCGGGACAGTCAATGAGCAGTTCTTC.

The chain employs TRBV5-8 and TRBJ1-5, with a weak D call TRBD1 (5 bases). Germline-derived CDR1 and CDR2 are SGHTS and YDEGEE. The V gene lost 4 bases and the J gene lost 9 bases, with 26 bases spanning the gap. This CDR3 has 17 residues. In DNA, the CDR3 is TGTGCCAGCAGCGCCTTTCCCCTATGGGGCAGGGTAAGGCCCCAGCATTTT. This encodes CASSAFPLWGRVRPQHF.